This T cell receptor beta chain was found in a study of molecular identifiers for immune sequencing clone quantification. Overall study: Sequencing covered four of five parts into which replicate RNA from around 20,000 or 100,000 naive CD8 cells was split.

MiXCR was run by TCRdb on the PCR reads, yielding one entry per CDR3 protein. The data contain under 350,000 distinct CDR3 sequences, under 25% of them singletons. Deletions cut 4 bases from V and 8 bases from J, with 12 bases between. The CDR3 sequence is 12 residues long. The V gene's germline CDR1 is SGHDT and CDR2 YYEEEE. Naive CD8 T cells were FACS-sorted by CD8+CD4-CCR7+CD45RA+ markers. Ten or more counts support this clonotype. Material for sequencing was naive CD8+ T cells from blood, with Jurkat cell RNA spiked in. Subset reported: FACS-sorted CD8+CD4-CCR7+CD45RA+ naive T cells. The sequence derives from a human donor in good health. Some libraries in this study had Jurkat cell RNA spiked in. The V gene is TRBV5-6, the J gene TRBJ1-2, with TRBD1 as a possible D gene (6 bases). CDR3 in amino acids: CASSLDRRGYTF. DNA of the CDR3: TGTGCCAGCAGCCTAGACAGGAGAGGCTACACCTTC.